The text below deals with one T cell receptor (beta chain). MiXCR, applied by TCRdb to the 5' RACE reads, yields one record per CDR3 protein. The repertoire holds around 63,000 distinct CDR3 sequences, with under 20% as singletons. The sample comes from a study of T cells of healthy individuals. This CDR3 comprises 16 residues. Germline CDR1 DFQATT, CDR2 SNEGSKA (reference sequence). The V gene lost 6 bases and the J gene lost 8 bases, with 26 bases spanning the gap. The chain is built from TRBV20-1 and TRBJ2-1; D tentatively fits TRBD1 or TRBD2 (6 bases each). The receptor was derived from a human donor in good health. The CDR3 here is CSAPHPEGGTMHEQFF. CDR3 sequence (DNA): TGCAGTGCCCCTCACCCGGAAGGGGGGACGATGCATGAGCAGTTCTTC.